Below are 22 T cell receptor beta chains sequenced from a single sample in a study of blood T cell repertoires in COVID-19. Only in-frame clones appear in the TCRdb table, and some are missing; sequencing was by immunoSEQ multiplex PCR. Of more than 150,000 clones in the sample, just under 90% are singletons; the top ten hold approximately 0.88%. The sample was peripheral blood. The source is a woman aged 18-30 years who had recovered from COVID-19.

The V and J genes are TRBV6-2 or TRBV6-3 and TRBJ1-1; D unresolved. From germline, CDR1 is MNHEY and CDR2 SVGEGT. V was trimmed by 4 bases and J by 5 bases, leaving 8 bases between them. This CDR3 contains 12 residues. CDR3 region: CASSSTRTEAFF. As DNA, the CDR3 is TGTGCCAGCAGTTCCACTAGGACTGAAGCTTTCTTT.

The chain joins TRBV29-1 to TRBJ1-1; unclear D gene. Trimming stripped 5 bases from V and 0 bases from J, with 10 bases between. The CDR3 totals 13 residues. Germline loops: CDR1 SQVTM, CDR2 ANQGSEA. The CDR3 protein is CSVFEGLNTEAFF. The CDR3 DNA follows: TGCAGCGTTTTTGAGGGCTTGAACACTGAAGCTTTCTTT.

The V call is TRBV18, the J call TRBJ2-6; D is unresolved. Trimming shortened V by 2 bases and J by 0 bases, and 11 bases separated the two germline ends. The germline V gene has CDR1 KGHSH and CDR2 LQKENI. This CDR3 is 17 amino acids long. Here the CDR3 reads CASSPAAKGSGANVLTF. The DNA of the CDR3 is TGTGCCAGCTCACCAGCGGCGAAAGGCTCTGGGGCCAACGTCCTGACTTTC. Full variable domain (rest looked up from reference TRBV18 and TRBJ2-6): NAGVMQNPRHLVRRRGQEARLRCSPMKGHSHVYWYRQLPEEGLKFMVYLQKENIIDESGMPKERFSAEFPKEGPSILRIQQVVRGDSAAYFCASSPAAKGSGANVLTFGAGSRLTVL.

CDR3: CAWTGLAGVGEQYV. DNA of the CDR3: TGTGCCTGGACGGGGCTAGCGGGAGTGGGCGAGCAGTACGTC. The V gene is TRBV30, the J gene TRBJ2-7, with 10 bases identical to TRBD2. The CDR3 sequence is 14 residues long. V shed 4 bases, J shed 6 bases, and the junction held 9 bases outside the gene matches. Germline lookup yields CDR1 GTSNPN and CDR2 SVGIG (reference sequence).

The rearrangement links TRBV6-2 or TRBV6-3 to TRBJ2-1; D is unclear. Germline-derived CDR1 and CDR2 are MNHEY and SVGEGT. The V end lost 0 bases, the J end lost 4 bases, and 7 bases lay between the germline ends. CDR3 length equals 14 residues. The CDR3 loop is CASSYSRVYNEQFF. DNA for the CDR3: TGTGCCAGCAGTTACTCGAGAGTTTACAATGAGCAGTTCTTC.

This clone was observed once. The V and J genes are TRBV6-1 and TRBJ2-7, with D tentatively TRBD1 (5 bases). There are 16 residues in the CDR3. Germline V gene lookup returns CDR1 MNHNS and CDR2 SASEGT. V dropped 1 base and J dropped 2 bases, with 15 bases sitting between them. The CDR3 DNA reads TGTGCCAGCAGTGAAGAGGGGTCGAGCCGGGCCTACGAGCAGTACGTC. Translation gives CASSEEGSSRAYEQYV.

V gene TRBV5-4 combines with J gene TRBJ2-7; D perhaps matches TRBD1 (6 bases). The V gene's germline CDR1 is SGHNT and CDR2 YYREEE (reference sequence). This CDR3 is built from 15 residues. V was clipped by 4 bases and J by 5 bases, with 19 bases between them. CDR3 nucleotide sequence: TGTGCCAGCAGCCTGGACAGAACCAAGGTCCACGAGCAGTACTTC. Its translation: CASSLDRTKVHEQYF.

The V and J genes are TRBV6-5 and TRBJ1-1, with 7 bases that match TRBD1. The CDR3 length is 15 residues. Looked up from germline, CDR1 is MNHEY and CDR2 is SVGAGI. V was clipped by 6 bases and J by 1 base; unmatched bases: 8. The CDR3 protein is CASSGTVYTNTEAFF. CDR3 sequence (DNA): TGTGCCAGCAGCGGGACAGTTTATACGAACACTGAAGCTTTCTTT.

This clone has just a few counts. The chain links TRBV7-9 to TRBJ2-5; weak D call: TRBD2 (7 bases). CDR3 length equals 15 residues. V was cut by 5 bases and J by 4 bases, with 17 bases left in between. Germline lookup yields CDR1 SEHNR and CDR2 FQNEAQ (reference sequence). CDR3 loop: CASSPSGGGGETQYF. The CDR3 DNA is TGTGCCAGCAGCCCTTCTGGGGGAGGGGGAGAGACCCAGTACTTC.

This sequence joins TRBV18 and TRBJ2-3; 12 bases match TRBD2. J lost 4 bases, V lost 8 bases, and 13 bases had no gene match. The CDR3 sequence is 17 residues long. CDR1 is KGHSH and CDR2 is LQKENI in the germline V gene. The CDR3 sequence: CASRSRLAGDGSDTQYF. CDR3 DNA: TGTGCCAGCCGTTCTCGACTAGCGGGAGATGGGTCAGATACGCAGTATTTT.

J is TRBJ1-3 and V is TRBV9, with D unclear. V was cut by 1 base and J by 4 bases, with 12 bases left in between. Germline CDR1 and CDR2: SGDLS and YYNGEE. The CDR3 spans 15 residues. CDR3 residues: CASSVSAEAGNTIYF. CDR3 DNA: TGTGCCAGCAGCGTATCAGCGGAGGCGGGAAACACCATATATTTT.

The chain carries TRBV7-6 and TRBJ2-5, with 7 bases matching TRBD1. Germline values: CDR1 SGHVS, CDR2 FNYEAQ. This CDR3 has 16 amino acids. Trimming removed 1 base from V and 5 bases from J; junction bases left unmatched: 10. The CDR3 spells CASSLETGTRQETQYF. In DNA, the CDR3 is TGTGCCAGCAGCTTAGAGACAGGGACCCGCCAGGAGACCCAGTACTTC. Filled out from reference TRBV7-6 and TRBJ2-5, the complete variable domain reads GAGVSQSPRYKVTKRGQDVALRCDPISGHVSLYWYRQALGQGPEFLTYFNYEAQQDKSGLPNDRFSAERPEGSISTLTIQRTEQRDSAMYRCASSLETGTRQETQYFGPGTRLLVL.

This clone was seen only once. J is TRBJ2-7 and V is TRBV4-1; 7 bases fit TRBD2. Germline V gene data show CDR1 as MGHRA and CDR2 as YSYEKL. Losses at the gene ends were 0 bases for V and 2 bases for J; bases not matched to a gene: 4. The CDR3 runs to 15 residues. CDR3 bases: TGCGCCAGCAGCCAAGAAAAGCGGGAAACCTACGAGCAGTACGTC. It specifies CASSQEKRETYEQYV.

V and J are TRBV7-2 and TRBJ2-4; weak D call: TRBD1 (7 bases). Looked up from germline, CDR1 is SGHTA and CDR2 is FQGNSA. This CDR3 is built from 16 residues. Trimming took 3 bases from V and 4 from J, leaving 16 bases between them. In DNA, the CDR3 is TGTGCCAGCAGCTTTAGAGCAGGGGGGCCAAAAAACATTCAGTACTTC. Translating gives CASSFRAGGPKNIQYF.

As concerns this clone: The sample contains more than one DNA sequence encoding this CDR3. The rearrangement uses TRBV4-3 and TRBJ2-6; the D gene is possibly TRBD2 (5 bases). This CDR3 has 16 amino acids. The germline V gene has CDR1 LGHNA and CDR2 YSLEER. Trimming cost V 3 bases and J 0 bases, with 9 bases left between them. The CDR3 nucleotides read TGCGCCAGCAGCCAGGACTCGAGCTCTGGGGCCAACGTCCTGACTTTC. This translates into CASSQDSSSGANVLTF.

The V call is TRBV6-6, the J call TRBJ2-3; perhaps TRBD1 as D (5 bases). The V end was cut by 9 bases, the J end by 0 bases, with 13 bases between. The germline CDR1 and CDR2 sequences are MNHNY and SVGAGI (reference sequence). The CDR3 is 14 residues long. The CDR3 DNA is TGTGCCAGTAAGGACACTCCTAGCACAGATACGCAGTATTTT. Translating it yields CASKDTPSTDTQYF.

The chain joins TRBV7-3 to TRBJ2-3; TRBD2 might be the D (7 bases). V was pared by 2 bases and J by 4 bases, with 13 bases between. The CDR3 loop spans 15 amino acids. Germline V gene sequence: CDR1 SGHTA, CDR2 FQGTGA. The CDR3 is CASSLGGAGADTQYF. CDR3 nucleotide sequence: TGTGCCAGCAGCTTAGGGGGGGCCGGTGCAGATACGCAGTATTTT.

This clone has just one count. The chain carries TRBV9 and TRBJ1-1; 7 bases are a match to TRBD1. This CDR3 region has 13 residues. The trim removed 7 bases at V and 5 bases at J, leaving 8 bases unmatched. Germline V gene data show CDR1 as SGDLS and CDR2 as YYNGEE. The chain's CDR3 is CASGRGGATEAFF. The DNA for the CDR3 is TGTGCCAGCGGAAGAGGGGGCGCGACTGAAGCTTTCTTT. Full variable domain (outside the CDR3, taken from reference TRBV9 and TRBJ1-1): DSGVTQTPKHLITATGQRVTLRCSPRSGDLSVYWYQQSLDQGLQFLIQYYNGEERAKGNILERFSAQQFPDLHSELNLSSLELGDSALYFCASGRGGATEAFFGQGTRLTVV.

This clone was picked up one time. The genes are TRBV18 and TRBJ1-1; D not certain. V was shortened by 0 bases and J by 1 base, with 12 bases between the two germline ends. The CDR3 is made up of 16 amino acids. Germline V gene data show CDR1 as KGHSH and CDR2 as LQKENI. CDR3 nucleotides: TGTGCCAGCTCACCACCGTCAATGGCCCCGAACACTGAAGCTTTCTTT. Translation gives CASSPPSMAPNTEAFF.

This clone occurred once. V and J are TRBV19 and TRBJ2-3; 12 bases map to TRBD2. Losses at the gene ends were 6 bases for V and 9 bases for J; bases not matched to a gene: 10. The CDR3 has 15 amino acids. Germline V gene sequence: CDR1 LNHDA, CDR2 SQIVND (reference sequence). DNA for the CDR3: TGTGCCAGTAGAACAACTAGCGGGAGGTCCCAGACGCAGTATTTT. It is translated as CASRTTSGRSQTQYF.

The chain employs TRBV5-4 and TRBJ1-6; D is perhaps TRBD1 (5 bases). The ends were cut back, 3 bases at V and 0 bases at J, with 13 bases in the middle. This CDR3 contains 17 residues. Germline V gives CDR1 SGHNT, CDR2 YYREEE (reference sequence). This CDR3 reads CASSSGRDVSYNSPLHF. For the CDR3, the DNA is TGTGCCAGCAGCTCCGGGCGGGACGTCTCCTATAATTCACCCCTCCACTTT.

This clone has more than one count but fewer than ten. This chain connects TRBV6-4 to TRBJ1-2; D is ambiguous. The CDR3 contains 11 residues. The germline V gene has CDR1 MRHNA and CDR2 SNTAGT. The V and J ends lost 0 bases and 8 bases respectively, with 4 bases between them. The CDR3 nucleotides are TGTGCCAGCAGTGACTCGAGGGGCTACACCTTC. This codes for CASSDSRGYTF.